This T cell receptor (beta chain) came from a study of blood T cells in healthy people across ages. The table lists this clonotype with a few counts. Alongside a J-beta primer mix, a sample-barcoded 5' primer served in a second PCR lasting about 7 to 12 cycles. TCRdb reprocessed the 5' RACE reads with MiXCR, giving one entry per CDR3 protein. The sample has 950,000 to 1,200,000 distinct CDR3 sequences; more than 30% are singletons. Germline CDR1 DFQATT, CDR2 SNEGSKA (reference sequence). This CDR3 spans 15 amino acids. Unmatched junction bases numbered 10, after V lost 3 bases and J lost 5 bases. The sequence was obtained from a man in his late teens or twenties in good health. V gene TRBV20-1 combines with J gene TRBJ2-7; 10 nucleotides line up with TRBD1. The sequencing input was blood. The CDR3 here is CSASLRQGATDEQYF. CDR3 in DNA: TGCAGTGCTAGTTTACGACAGGGGGCTACCGACGAGCAGTACTTC.